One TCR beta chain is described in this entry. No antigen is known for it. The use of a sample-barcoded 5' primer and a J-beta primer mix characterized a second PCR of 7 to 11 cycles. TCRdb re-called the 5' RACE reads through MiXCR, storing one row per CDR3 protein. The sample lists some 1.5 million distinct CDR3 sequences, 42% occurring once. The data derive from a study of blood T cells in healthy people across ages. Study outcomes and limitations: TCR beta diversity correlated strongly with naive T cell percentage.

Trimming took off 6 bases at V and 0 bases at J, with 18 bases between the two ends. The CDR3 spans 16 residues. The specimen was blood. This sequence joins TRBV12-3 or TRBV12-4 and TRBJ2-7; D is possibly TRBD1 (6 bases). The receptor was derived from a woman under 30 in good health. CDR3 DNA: TGTGCCAGCAGCGCTAGCCCGACAGGATCCTCCTACGAGCAGTACTTC. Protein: CASSASPTGSSYEQYF.